This T cell receptor beta chain was captured by sequencing in a study of neoadjuvant anti-PD-1 for oral cavity cancer (dated by TCRdb to about 2021). Some background on the complete study: Before undergoing curative-intent surgical resection, most patients got three to four biweekly nivolumab doses at 3 mg/kg. The parent correlative cohort had around 13 patients and a response rate of roughly 32%. For patients who did not progress, a fourth nivolumab dose was given around day 43, followed by definitive surgical resection on days 50-56. Responders were defined as patients with complete response, partial response or stable disease by RECIST 1.1; non-responders were defined as patients with progression. Points the paper makes about the study in general: Higher pretreatment blood TCRbeta clonality and lower post-treatment tumor TCRbeta clonality were correlated with higher pretreatment blood Treg/Th17 ratios. Only three patients per response group were included in the TCR analyses, and larger cohorts for validation were called for by the authors. After neoadjuvant nivolumab, non-responders showed significantly higher T cell clonality (Gini index) in PBMCs than responders did.

For deep sequencing, each PBMC sample was run in six replicates, with libraries mostly built from approximately 0.45 ug of input genomic DNA. TCRbeta libraries were prepared with the immunoSEQ hsTCRbeta kit according to the manufacturer's instructions. The finished libraries were brought together in one pool at 2.5 to 3.5 nM, which was then read using an Illumina NovaSeq 6000 S4 flow cell. The authors processed their data as follows. The immunoSEQ Analyzer was used for raw data preprocessing and quality control. The analysis was limited to productive rearrangements, and each clonotype was defined by a unique CDR3 amino acid sequence. Repertoire clonality was estimated as the Gini-Simpson index, which was calculated using the R package tcR. Gini indices were compared with Student's t test, and associations with tumor size change were assessed by Pearson correlation. Here the immuneACCESS table is served through TCRdb, limited to in-frame sequences with V and J called. Missing clones are a known gap in these copies; in checked studies unresolved V genes cover under half, and the rest lacks a known reason. D and trimming come from the DNA, and the V and J calls and clone size come from that table. For this sample there are over 15,000 clones; about two thirds appear just once. The top ten clones comprise approximately 2.4% of the sample.

The time point label for this specimen denotes: before neoadjuvant nivolumab. Patients had been newly diagnosed with stage II-IVA oral cavity squamous cell carcinoma, and no prior systemic or radiation treatment had been given to the patients. The cohort consisted of patients with HPV-negative, locally advanced oral cavity squamous cell carcinoma. Peripheral blood mononuclear cells were analyzed directly and were not maintained or expanded in culture. Samples were obtained from a longitudinal correlative study of a single-arm phase II trial of neoadjuvant nivolumab in oral cavity squamous cell carcinoma. Subject-matched pre- and post-treatment PBMCs and tumors from three responders and three non-responders were subjected to genomic DNA-based TCRbeta sequencing. Peripheral blood mononuclear cells were collected once before nivolumab treatment and again after treatment, at the time of surgery. The Maxwell RSC DNA from Cells kit was used to isolate genomic DNA from PBMCs.

The CDR3 goes from the cysteine to the phenylalanine over 13 residues. Left in the record is the CDR3 DNA by itself, 39 bases read in frame from the first base. The germline V gene gives CDR1 as MRHNA and CDR2 as SNTAGT. Trimming accounts for 9 bases at V and 3 bases at J, while the number of junction bases matched to no gene is 4. Of note for this clone: What antigen it recognizes has not been identified. No clone much larger than this one lies a single base away; base qualities are absent.

Recombination connected TRBV6-4 to TRBJ2-7; TRBD2 aligns with 11 central bases. This specimen consisted of PBMCs, obtained before nivolumab (anti-PD-1) treatment. The TCR originated in a person between 40 and 85 years old with oral cavity squamous cell carcinoma. The DNA is TGTGCCAGAAGGACTAGCGGGTACTACGAGCAGTACTTC. This gives the protein CARRTSGYYEQYF.